The 10 T cell receptor beta chains below were found in one sample sequenced in a study of T cells expressing NK-cell markers. For each CDR3 protein, TCRdb gives one entry from its re-call of the 5' RACE reads, without DNA. Its table lists around 260,000 distinct CDR3 sequences. Sequenced: blood T cells: a sorted CD56 or NKG2C T cell subset, CD4+ or CD8+ T cells, or bulk PBMC T cells (not recorded which). These receptors were obtained from a woman aged 18 to 75 in good health.

The CDR3 loop reads CASSTPTSGRTSYEQYF. The gene calls are TRBV7-9 and TRBJ2-7; the TCRdb D gene call, TRBD2, has no DNA to confirm it. Germline lookup yields CDR1 SEHNR and CDR2 FQNEAQ (reference sequence). CDR3 size: 17 residues.

The chain employs TRBV25-1 and TRBJ1-1; lacking DNA, the TRBD1 call made by TCRdb goes unchecked. Per the germline V gene, CDR1 is MGHDK and CDR2 is SYGVNS. The CDR3 has 13 amino acids. The CDR3 sequence is CASSGTGTGVAFF.

V is TRBV9 and J is TRBJ2-3. CDR1 is SGDLS, CDR2 YYNGEE, per germline. This CDR3 comprises 12 residues. The CDR3 here is CASSVNSDTQYF.

V and J are TRBV20-1 and TRBJ2-1; without DNA, the TCRdb call of TRBD1 cannot be checked. The CDR3 contains 18 residues. Germline CDR1 is DFQATT and CDR2 is SNEGSKA (reference sequence). CDR3 residues: CSARNRDRGGFYYNEQFF.

V usage is TRBV7-3 and J usage is TRBJ2-1; without DNA, the TCRdb call of TRBD1 cannot be checked. Per the germline V gene, CDR1 is SGHTA and CDR2 is FQGTGA. The CDR3 extends over 15 amino acids. The CDR3 is CASSPRGVVSNEQFF.

The rearrangement uses TRBV6-1 and TRBJ2-1; the TCRdb D gene call, TRBD1, has no DNA to confirm it. Germline loops: CDR1 MNHNS, CDR2 SASEGT. The length of the CDR3 is 13 residues. The CDR3: CASQRKTGNEQFF.

CDR3 sequence reads: CSAMRGANTGELFF. The chain has TRBV20-1 and TRBJ2-2; TCRdb proposes TRBD2, but this gene call is untestable without DNA. Germline values: CDR1 DFQATT, CDR2 SNEGSKA (reference sequence). The CDR3 spans 14 residues.

The chain has TRBV20-1 and TRBJ2-5; TCRdb calls TRBD2, which cannot be checked without DNA. CDR1 is DFQATT, CDR2 SNEGSKA, per germline (reference sequence). This CDR3 contains 15 residues. The CDR3 loop is CSARVSGRIQETQYF.

The chain joins TRBV15 to TRBJ2-5. This CDR3 region has 13 residues. CDR1 is LNHNV and CDR2 is YYDKDF in the germline V gene (reference sequence). The CDR3 loop reads CATSRNFAETQYF.

The chain is built from TRBV20-1 and TRBJ2-2. CDR3 length equals 12 residues. CDR1 is DFQATT, CDR2 SNEGSKA, per germline (reference sequence). CDR3 amino acids: CSASRVHGELFF.